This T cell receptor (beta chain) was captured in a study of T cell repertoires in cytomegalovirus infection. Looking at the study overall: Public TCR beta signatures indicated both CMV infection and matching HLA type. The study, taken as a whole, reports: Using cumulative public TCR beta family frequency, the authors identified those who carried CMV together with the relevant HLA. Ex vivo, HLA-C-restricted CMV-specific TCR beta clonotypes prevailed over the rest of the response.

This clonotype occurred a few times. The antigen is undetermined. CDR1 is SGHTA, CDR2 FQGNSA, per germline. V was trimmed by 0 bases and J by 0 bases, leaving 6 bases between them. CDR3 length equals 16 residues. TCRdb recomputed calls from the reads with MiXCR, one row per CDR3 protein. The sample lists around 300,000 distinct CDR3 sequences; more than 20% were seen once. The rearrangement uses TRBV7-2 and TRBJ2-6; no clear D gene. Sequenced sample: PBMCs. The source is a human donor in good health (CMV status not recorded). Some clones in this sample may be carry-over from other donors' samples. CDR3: CASSLASSSGANVLTF. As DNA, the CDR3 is TGTGCCAGCAGCTTAGCCTCCAGCTCTGGGGCCAACGTCCTGACTTTC.